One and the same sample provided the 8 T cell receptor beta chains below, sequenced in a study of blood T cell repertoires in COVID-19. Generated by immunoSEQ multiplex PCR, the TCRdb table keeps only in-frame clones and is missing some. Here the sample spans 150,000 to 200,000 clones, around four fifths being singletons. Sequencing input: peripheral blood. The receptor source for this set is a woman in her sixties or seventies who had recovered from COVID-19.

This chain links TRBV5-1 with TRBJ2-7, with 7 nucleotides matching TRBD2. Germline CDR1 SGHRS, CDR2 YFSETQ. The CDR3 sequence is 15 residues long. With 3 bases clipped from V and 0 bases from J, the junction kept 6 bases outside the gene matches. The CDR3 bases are TGCGCCAGCAGCTCCCAGCGGGACCCCTCCTACGAGCAGTACTTC. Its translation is CASSSQRDPSYEQYF.

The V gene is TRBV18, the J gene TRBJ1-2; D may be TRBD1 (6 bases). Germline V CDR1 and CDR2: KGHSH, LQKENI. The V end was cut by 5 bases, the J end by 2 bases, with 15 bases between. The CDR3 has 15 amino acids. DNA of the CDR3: TGTGCCAGCTCAGTCGAAGCGGGGGGCAACTATGGCTACACCTTC. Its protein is CASSVEAGGNYGYTF.

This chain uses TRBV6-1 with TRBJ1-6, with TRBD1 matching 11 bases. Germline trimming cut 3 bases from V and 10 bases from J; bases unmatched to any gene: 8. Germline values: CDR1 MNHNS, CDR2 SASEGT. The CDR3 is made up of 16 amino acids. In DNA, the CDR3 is TGTGCCAGCAGTGACGGACAGGGGGCTGGGAACTCACCCCTCCACTTT. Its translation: CASSDGQGAGNSPLHF.

In nucleotides, the CDR3 is TGTGCCACAGGGACAGGGTACTCTGGAAACACCATATATTTT. This translates into CATGTGYSGNTIYF. The chain employs TRBV10-3 and TRBJ1-3; 9 nucleotides align to TRBD1. The ends lost 10 bases at V and 0 bases at J; junction bases unmatched: 4. This CDR3 has 14 residues. Germline V gene sequence: CDR1 ENHRY, CDR2 SYGVKD.

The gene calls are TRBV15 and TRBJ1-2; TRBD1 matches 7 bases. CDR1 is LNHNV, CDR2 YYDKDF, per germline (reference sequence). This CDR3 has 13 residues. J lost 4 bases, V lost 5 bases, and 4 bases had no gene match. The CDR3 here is CATSRDRSYGYTF. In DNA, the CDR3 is TGTGCCACCAGCCGGGACAGATCCTATGGCTACACCTTC.

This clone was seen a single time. The CDR3 protein is CAWMSGTGPYTF. Written as DNA, the CDR3 is TGTGCCTGGATGAGTGGGACAGGGCCCTACACCTTC. The chain links TRBV30 to TRBJ1-2; 9 positions match TRBD1. Trimming took 4 bases from V and 10 from J; bases not matched to a gene: 7. In germline, CDR1 is GTSNPN, CDR2 SVGIG (reference sequence). The CDR3 totals 12 residues.

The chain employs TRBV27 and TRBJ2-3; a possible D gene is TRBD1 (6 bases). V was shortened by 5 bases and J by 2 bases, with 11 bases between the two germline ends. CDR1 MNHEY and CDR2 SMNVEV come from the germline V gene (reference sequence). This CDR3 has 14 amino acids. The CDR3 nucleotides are TGTGCCAGCAGTCAACAGGGTCACACAGATACGCAGTATTTT. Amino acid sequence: CASSQQGHTDTQYF.

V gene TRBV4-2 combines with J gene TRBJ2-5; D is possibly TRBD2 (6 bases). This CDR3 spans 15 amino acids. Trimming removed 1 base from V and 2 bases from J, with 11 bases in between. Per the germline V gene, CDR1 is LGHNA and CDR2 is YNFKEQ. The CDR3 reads CASSQVAGPQETQYF. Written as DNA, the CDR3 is TGTGCCAGCAGCCAAGTTGCGGGGCCGCAAGAGACCCAGTACTTC.